Detailed here is one T cell receptor (beta chain). Antigen unknown. The data stem from a study of beta chain features in type 1 diabetes. Study context: The samples had 100 million to 140 million sorted cells examined in all.

Expressed TCRB transcripts were sequenced because the entire RNA isolate underwent reverse transcription. The data were produced by immunoSEQ multiplex PCR, yet TCRdb's version contains in-frame clones alone and is incomplete. The top ten hold under 2.5% of the sample, which has some 150,000 clones, 11% seen once. Study conclusions and caveats: There was no resolution here of whether HLA type influences TCRB rearrangement.

The length of the CDR3 is 17 residues. CDR1 is MGHRA, CDR2 YSYEKL, per germline. The J segment lost 4 bases and the V segment lost 1 base, leaving 11 bases of the junction unmatched. The source of this sequence is a man aged 18 to 35 in good health. The sequencing input was central memory CD4+ T cells from blood. The rearrangement uses TRBV4-1 and TRBJ2-7, with 9 nucleotides matching TRBD2. CDR3 region: CASSQVTGLAGRYEQYF. Here the CDR3 DNA reads TGCGCCAGCAGCCAAGTAACAGGGCTAGCGGGAAGGTACGAGCAGTACTTC.